What follows describes a single T cell receptor beta chain. What it recognizes is unknown. This sample was included in a study of vaccination effects on CD4 cells after COVID-19. About the study: The study sampled a couple of convalescent patients 16 days and one week before vaccination.

Sequencing was preceded by expansion of antigen-specific CD4+ T cells with viral peptide pools in the ViraFEST assay. Subsequent to roughly 9 days of culture, CD4+ T cells were isolated. From March to December 2020, the person had a SARS-CoV-2 infection that was confirmed by PCR. They grew some 2 million PBMC in each well, adding around 10 IU/ml IL-2 and 10 ug/ml peptides. Produced via immunoSEQ multiplex PCR; TCRdb's table is partial and in-frame only. The sample contains roughly 25,000 clones, around 78% of which appear only once. Sequenced material: CD4+ T cells from PBMCs cultured with HCoV-NL63 spike peptides, taken before COVID-19 vaccination. The source is a human donor who had a prior SARS-CoV-2 infection.

Here the CDR3 DNA reads TGTGCCAGCAGCCCGCTAGCGGGGGACACAGATACGCAGTATTTT. This translates into CASSPLAGDTDTQYF. The chain joins TRBV4-2 to TRBJ2-3, with 10 bases identical to TRBD2. The CDR3 has 15 residues. Unmatched junction bases numbered 3, after V lost 4 bases and J lost 2 bases. Germline CDR1 is LGHNA and CDR2 is YNFKEQ.